These 32 T cell receptor beta chains came from one sample sequenced in a study of human T cells and chemical hapten exposure. Time point in this sample: pre-sensitization, week 0. Indicated treatment: therapeutic diphenylcyclopropenone sensitization with weekly scalp DPC. Total RNA came from unfractionated whole blood. TCRdb reprocessed the RACE reads via MiXCR and lists one record per CDR3 protein. This table holds 35,000 to 45,000 distinct CDR3 sequences, roughly 12% found once. Material: whole blood, obtained in connection with sensitization to the hapten diphenylcyclopropenone (DPC). The receptors here all came from a woman aged 40 to 55 with alopecia areata. Some clones in this sample may be carry-over from other donors' samples.

Many counts were recorded for this clonotype. The CDR3 loop reads CASSLLGDRAYNEQFF. For the CDR3, the DNA is TGCGCCAGCAGCCTACTAGGGGACAGGGCCTACAATGAGCAGTTCTTC. The chain is built from TRBV5-1 and TRBJ2-1, with 9 bases that match TRBD1. Trimming cost V 4 bases and J 2 bases; bases outside gene matches: 7. Germline-derived CDR1 and CDR2 are SGHRS and YFSETQ. CDR3 length: 16 amino acids.

This clonotype has a count of ten or more. V usage is TRBV7-2 and J usage is TRBJ2-1, with TRBD2 identical over 9 bases. Trimming removed 4 bases from V and 10 bases from J; junction bases left unmatched: 8. This CDR3 comprises 14 residues. CDR1 is SGHTA and CDR2 is FQGNSA in the germline V gene. The CDR3 region has the DNA TGTGCCAGCAGCTCCGCCCCGGGACTAGCAGAGCAGTTCTTC. It translates to CASSSAPGLAEQFF.

The chain couples TRBV10-3 to TRBJ2-1, with TRBD2 matching 9 bases. Germline-derived CDR1 and CDR2 are ENHRY and SYGVKD. This CDR3 region has 15 residues. V shed 3 bases and J 10 bases; nucleotides not matched to a gene: 10. CDR3 bases: TGTGCCATCAGTGACCCCTTGCGGGGGGGCCGAGAGCAGTTCTTC. It codes for CAISDPLRGGREQFF.

J is TRBJ1-2 and V is TRBV29-1, with 8 bases fitting TRBD1. CDR3 size: 11 residues. The germline V gene encodes CDR1 SQVTM and CDR2 ANQGSEA. Trimming cost V 4 bases and J 7 bases; bases outside gene matches: 2. The CDR3 here is CSVAGGSGYTF. The CDR3 nucleotides read TGCAGCGTTGCAGGGGGCAGTGGCTACACCTTC. Complete variable domain (other parts from reference TRBV29-1 and TRBJ1-2): SAVISQKPSRDICQRGTSLTIQCQVDSQVTMMFWYRQQPGQSLTLIATANQGSEATYESGFVIDKFPISRPNLTFSTLTVSNMSPEDSSIYLCSVAGGSGYTFGSGTRLTVV.

V usage is TRBV28 and J usage is TRBJ2-7; the D is unclear. V dropped 8 bases and J dropped 3 bases, with 14 bases sitting between them. Germline lookup yields CDR1 MDHEN and CDR2 SYDVKM. This CDR3 is 13 amino acids long. CDR3 DNA: TGTGCCAGCTCCGCAGGAAACAACTACGAGCAGTACTTC. The encoded protein is CASSAGNNYEQYF.

Ten or more counts support this clonotype. The V and J genes are TRBV5-1 and TRBJ2-1; TRBD2 matches at 7 bases. The CDR3 totals 16 residues. Germline V gives CDR1 SGHRS, CDR2 YFSETQ. Trimming cost V 0 bases and J 4 bases; bases outside gene matches: 7. CDR3 sequence: CASSLGLSGTYNEQFF. Here the CDR3 DNA reads TGCGCCAGCAGCTTGGGGTTAAGCGGGACGTACAATGAGCAGTTCTTC. Combining the CDR3 with reference TRBV5-1 and TRBJ2-1 gives the whole variable domain KAGVTQTPRYLIKTRGQQVTLSCSPISGHRSVSWYQQTPGQGLQFLFEYFSETQRNKGNFPGRFSGRQFSNSRSEMNVSTLELGDSALYLCASSLGLSGTYNEQFFGPGTRLTVL.

The chain is built from TRBV7-2 and TRBJ2-3; the D gene is possibly TRBD2 (6 bases). The germline gives CDR1 SGHTA, CDR2 FQGNSA. V shed 1 base and J shed 4 bases, with 12 bases lying between them. The CDR3 is 15 residues long. CDR3 protein: CASSLVGGGADTQYF. The CDR3 DNA follows: TGTGCCAGCAGCTTAGTAGGCGGAGGGGCAGATACGCAGTATTTT.

The chain joins TRBV5-8 to TRBJ2-7; possible D gene TRBD2, 6 bases. The germline V and J ends were trimmed by 3 bases and 4 bases, with 14 bases remaining between them. Germline V gene sequence: CDR1 SGHTS, CDR2 YDEGEE. The CDR3 covers 14 residues. The CDR3 coding sequence is TGTGCCAGCAGCTCGGGGGACGGCTTATACGAGCAGTACTTC. It is translated as CASSSGDGLYEQYF.

This clonotype was seen repeatedly, ten times or more. This chain connects TRBV18 to TRBJ2-3, with no clear D. This CDR3 has 13 residues. The V end lost 2 bases, the J end lost 7 bases, and 10 bases lay between the germline ends. Per the germline V gene, CDR1 is KGHSH and CDR2 is LQKENI. The CDR3 is CASSPTADYTQYF. The DNA for the CDR3 is TGTGCCAGCTCACCAACTGCTGACTATACGCAGTATTTT.

This clonotype was detected many times. The chain couples TRBV30 to TRBJ1-5; 7 nucleotides match TRBD1. The ends lost 0 bases at V and 6 bases at J; junction bases unmatched: 5. The CDR3 runs to 14 residues. CDR1 is GTSNPN and CDR2 is SVGIG in the germline V gene (reference sequence). CDR3 sequence: CAWSVGQDGQPQHF. CDR3 DNA sequence: TGTGCCTGGAGTGTCGGACAGGATGGTCAGCCCCAGCATTTT.

This clonotype has ten or more counts. The chain has TRBV19 and TRBJ1-5; TRBD1 might be the D (5 bases). CDR3 length: 13 residues. V gave up 5 bases and J gave up 6 bases, with 11 bases separating them. Germline-derived CDR1 and CDR2 are LNHDA and SQIVND (reference sequence). The CDR3 DNA sequence: TGTGCCAGTAGTGTACAAAGGGGTCAGCCCCAGCATTTT. Translation gives CASSVQRGQPQHF.

This clonotype was detected ten times or more. The genes are TRBV28 and TRBJ2-1; D remains unclear. The CDR3 runs 9 residues. V lost 3 bases and J 15 bases, leaving 6 bases between the germline ends. Germline V CDR1 and CDR2: MDHEN, SYDVKM. CDR3 DNA: TGTGCCAGCAGTTTGCGGCTGTTCTTC. It codes for CASSLRLFF.

At least ten counts were recorded for this clonotype. The rearrangement uses TRBV12-3 or TRBV12-4 and TRBJ1-1; 7 bases line up with TRBD1. After removal of 9 bases from V and 0 bases from J, the junction contained 7 bases not matched to a gene. The CDR3 length is 14 residues. DNA of the CDR3: TGTGCCAGTCTCAAGGGACAGCTGAACACTGAAGCTTTCTTT. As protein: CASLKGQLNTEAFF.

This clonotype has at least ten counts. The chain is built from TRBV7-2 and TRBJ2-1, with TRBD1 as a possible D gene (6 bases). Trimming took off 5 bases at V and 0 bases at J, with 8 bases between the two ends. This CDR3 spans 14 amino acids. Germline assignment: CDR1 SGHTA and CDR2 FQGNSA. CDR3 bases: TGTGCCAGCAGCCGCAGGGGCTCCTACAATGAGCAGTTCTTC. It encodes CASSRRGSYNEQFF.

The chain links TRBV14 to TRBJ2-5; 8 bases are a match to TRBD2. This CDR3 contains 16 residues. Germline V gene data show CDR1 as SGHDN and CDR2 as FVKESK. Germline trimming cut 0 bases from V and 1 base from J; bases unmatched to any gene: 4. The CDR3 loop is CASSQEAGGLQETQYF. In nucleotides, the CDR3 is TGTGCCAGCAGCCAAGAGGCGGGGGGACTCCAAGAGACCCAGTACTTC.

CDR3: CASSAGLVNEQFF. CDR3 in DNA: TGTGCCAGCAGCGCGGGACTCGTAAATGAGCAGTTCTTC. The rearrangement links TRBV7-2 to TRBJ2-1; perhaps TRBD2 as D (6 bases). The CDR3 totals 13 residues. Trimming pared 5 bases from V and 7 bases from J, leaving 12 bases between. Germline CDR1 is SGHTA and CDR2 is FQGNSA. Supplemented by reference TRBV7-2 and TRBJ2-1, the full variable domain reads GAGVSQSPSNKVTEKGKDVELRCDPISGHTALYWYRQSLGQGLEFLIYFQGNSAPDKSGLPSDRFSAERTGGSVSTLTIQRTQQEDSAVYLCASSAGLVNEQFFGPGTRLTVL.

In its sample, this clonotype was seen a few times. This chain connects TRBV29-1 to TRBJ2-5; 7 positions agree with TRBD1. This CDR3 spans 12 amino acids. The germline gives CDR1 SQVTM, CDR2 ANQGSEA. With 5 bases clipped from V and 3 bases from J, the junction kept 3 bases outside the gene matches. CDR3 coding DNA: TGCAGCGTTACCGGGACAGAAGAGACCCAGTACTTC. Protein product: CSVTGTEETQYF.

This clonotype was found many times. The chain recombines TRBV18 with TRBJ1-1; tentative D call: TRBD1 (6 bases). CDR3 length: 14 amino acids. Germline V gene lookup returns CDR1 KGHSH and CDR2 LQKENI. Between the trimmed V and J ends, which lost 2 bases and 0 bases, there was a span of 7 bases. The CDR3 sequence: CASSPGGMNTEAFF. CDR3 DNA sequence: TGTGCCAGCTCACCAGGGGGCATGAACACTGAAGCTTTCTTT.

This clonotype has a count of ten or more. The chain recombines TRBV5-4 with TRBJ1-1; D is undetermined. Germline V CDR1 and CDR2: SGHNT, YYREEE (reference sequence). Trimming took off 0 bases at V and 1 base at J, with 13 bases between the two ends. The CDR3 runs 16 residues. CDR3 coding DNA: TGTGCCAGCAGCTTGGGGGGTCAGGCTGCGAACACTGAAGCTTTCTTT. Translating gives CASSLGGQAANTEAFF. Variable domain in full (rest from reference TRBV5-4 and TRBJ1-1): ETGVTQSPTHLIKTRGQQVTLRCSSQSGHNTVSWYQQALGQGPQFIFQYYREEENGRGNFPPRFSGLQFPNYSSELNVNALELDDSALYLCASSLGGQAANTEAFFGQGTRLTVV.

This chain uses TRBV29-1 with TRBJ1-2, with 9 positions matching TRBD1. The CDR3 is 13 residues long. Germline V gene data show CDR1 as SQVTM and CDR2 as ANQGSEA. V trimming: 6 bases; J trimming: 3 bases; junction bases outside the gene matches: 5. CDR3 region: CSVPGTGYYGYTF. The CDR3 DNA sequence: TGCAGCGTGCCCGGGACAGGGTACTATGGCTACACCTTC. The full variable domain, rest sourced from reference TRBV29-1 and TRBJ1-2, is SAVISQKPSRDICQRGTSLTIQCQVDSQVTMMFWYRQQPGQSLTLIATANQGSEATYESGFVIDKFPISRPNLTFSTLTVSNMSPEDSSIYLCSVPGTGYYGYTFGSGTRLTVV.

This clonotype has at least ten counts. V is TRBV27 and J is TRBJ2-1; D is perhaps TRBD1 (5 bases). Germline values: CDR1 MNHEY, CDR2 SMNVEV (reference sequence). This CDR3 comprises 16 residues. Trimming removed 8 bases at V and 0 bases at J, with 17 bases between. CDR3 amino acids: CASATPNRLSYNEQFF. The CDR3 DNA follows: TGTGCCAGCGCGACCCCGAACAGGCTCTCCTACAATGAGCAGTTCTTC.

This clonotype came up many times. V and J are TRBV4-3 and TRBJ1-2; no clear D. There are 13 residues in the CDR3. Trimming stripped 3 bases from V and 8 bases from J, with 13 bases between. Germline CDR1 LGHNA, CDR2 YSLEER. CDR3: CASSHPNSGGYTF. CDR3 in DNA: TGCGCCAGCAGCCATCCCAACAGTGGGGGCTACACCTTC.

A few counts support this clonotype. V and J are TRBV6-2 or TRBV6-3 and TRBJ2-1, with 15 bases aligning to TRBD2. Losses at the gene ends were 7 bases for V and 8 bases for J; bases not matched to a gene: 9. The CDR3 is made up of 16 amino acids. The germline CDR1 and CDR2 sequences are MNHEY and SVGEGT. The CDR3 DNA follows: TGTGCCAGCAAAACCAGGACTAGCGGGGGGGCGGATGAGCAGTTCTTC. Translated: CASKTRTSGGADEQFF.

This clonotype was observed a few times. The chain links TRBV28 to TRBJ1-2; D possibly corresponds to TRBD1 (5 bases). The CDR3 runs 15 residues. V shed 4 bases and J shed 2 bases, with 14 bases lying between them. Germline V gives CDR1 MDHEN, CDR2 SYDVKM. CDR3 in amino acids: CASSSSGTFNYGYTF. Here the CDR3 DNA reads TGTGCCAGCAGTTCCTCTGGGACTTTCAACTATGGCTACACCTTC.

In this sample, this clonotype turned up a few times. This chain joins TRBV29-1 and TRBJ1-1; no clear D gene. Trimming stripped 3 bases from V and 2 bases from J, with 16 bases between. The CDR3 has 15 residues. Germline values: CDR1 SQVTM, CDR2 ANQGSEA. For the CDR3, the DNA is TGCAGCGTTGAGGTCTACGGCAGGAAAAACACTGAAGCTTTCTTT. This encodes CSVEVYGRKNTEAFF.

This clonotype was detected ten times or more. The J gene is TRBJ2-1, the V gene TRBV7-2, with D uncertain. The CDR3 consists of 16 residues. Trimming left V 1 base short and J 0 bases short, with 10 bases between. Per the germline V gene, CDR1 is SGHTA and CDR2 is FQGNSA. The CDR3 DNA sequence: TGTGCCAGCAGCTTAGATGCGGCGAGCTCCTACAATGAGCAGTTCTTC. The encoded protein is CASSLDAASSYNEQFF.

At least ten counts were recorded for this clonotype. This chain links TRBV12-5 with TRBJ1-5, with no clear D. CDR1 is LGHNT and CDR2 is FRNRAP in the germline V gene. Trimming removed 3 bases at V and 0 bases at J, with 9 bases between. CDR3 length equals 15 residues. The CDR3 DNA reads TGTGCTAGTGGTTTCGGGAGAAATAGCAATCAGCCCCAGCATTTT. This encodes CASGFGRNSNQPQHF.

This clonotype was detected ten times or more. J is TRBJ2-1 and V is TRBV20-1; 8 nucleotides line up with TRBD2. The CDR3 spans 16 residues. V lost 2 bases, J lost 8 bases, and 14 bases stayed unmatched. The germline gives CDR1 DFQATT, CDR2 SNEGSKA (reference sequence). This CDR3 is CSARTVGLAGSDEQFF. Here the CDR3 DNA reads TGCAGTGCTAGAACGGTTGGGCTAGCGGGTAGCGATGAGCAGTTCTTC.

The CDR3 DNA follows: TGTGCCAGCAGTTCCCGGGACAGGGGCCCCTACGAGCAGTACTTC. This codes for CASSSRDRGPYEQYF. This chain uses TRBV28 with TRBJ2-7, with 10 bases lining up with TRBD1. Unmatched junction bases numbered 5, after V lost 4 bases and J lost 2 bases. The CDR3 runs to 15 residues. Germline V lookup: CDR1 MDHEN, CDR2 SYDVKM. Full variable domain (remainder filled in from reference TRBV28 and TRBJ2-7): DVKVTQSSRYLVKRTGEKVFLECVQDMDHENMFWYRQDPGLGLRLIYFSYDVKMKEKGDIPEGYSVSREKKERFSLILESASTNQTSMYLCASSSRDRGPYEQYFGPGTRLTVT.

In DNA, the CDR3 is TGTGCCAGCAGCTCCAAAGGTGGCACCGTCTCCTACGAGCAGTACTTC. Its translation: CASSSKGGTVSYEQYF. J is TRBJ2-7 and V is TRBV11-3; D uncertain. The CDR3 spans 16 residues. Trimming removed 4 bases at V and 0 bases at J, with 16 bases between. The germline CDR1 and CDR2 sequences are SGHNT and YENEEA.

This clonotype was observed a single time. J is TRBJ2-2 and V is TRBV5-6; no firm D call. Germline CDR1 and CDR2: SGHDT and YYEEEE. The V end was cut by 4 bases, the J end by 2 bases, with 15 bases between. The CDR3 length is 16 residues. CDR3 sequence (DNA): TGTGCCAGCAGCCCGGAAATGCGGCGAAACACCGGGGAGCTGTTTTTT. It is translated as CASSPEMRRNTGELFF. Based on the CDR3 plus reference TRBV5-6 and TRBJ2-2, the full variable domain is DAGVTQSPTHLIKTRGQQVTLRCSPKSGHDTVSWYQQALGQGPQFIFQYYEEEERQRGNFPDRFSGHQFPNYSSELNVNALLLGDSALYLCASSPEMRRNTGELFFGEGSRLTVL.

This clonotype was picked up a small number of times. The chain joins TRBV6-2 or TRBV6-3 to TRBJ2-2; D is unclear. Germline CDR1 and CDR2: MNHEY and SVGEGT. The germline V and J ends were trimmed by 10 bases and 1 base, with 13 bases remaining between them. CDR3 length equals 14 residues. CDR3: CATLAWENTGELFF. In DNA form, the CDR3 reads TGTGCCACCCTGGCGTGGGAGAACACCGGGGAGCTGTTTTTT.